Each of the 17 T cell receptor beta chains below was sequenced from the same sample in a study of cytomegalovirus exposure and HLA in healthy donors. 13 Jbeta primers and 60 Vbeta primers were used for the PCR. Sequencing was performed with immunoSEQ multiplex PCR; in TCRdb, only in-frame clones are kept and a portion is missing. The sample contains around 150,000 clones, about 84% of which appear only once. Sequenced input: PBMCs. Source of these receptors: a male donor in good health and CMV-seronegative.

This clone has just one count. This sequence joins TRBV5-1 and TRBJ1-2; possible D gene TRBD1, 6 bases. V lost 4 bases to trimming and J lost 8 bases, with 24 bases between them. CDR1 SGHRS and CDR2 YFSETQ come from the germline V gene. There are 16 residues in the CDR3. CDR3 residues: CASSTSTGRGFLGYTF. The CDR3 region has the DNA TGCGCCAGCAGCACCTCGACAGGAAGGGGTTTTTTGGGCTACACCTTC.

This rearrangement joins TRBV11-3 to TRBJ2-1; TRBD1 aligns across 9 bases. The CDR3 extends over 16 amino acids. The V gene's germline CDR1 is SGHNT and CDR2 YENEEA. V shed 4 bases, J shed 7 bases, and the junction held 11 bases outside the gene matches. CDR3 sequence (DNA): TGTGCCAGCAGCTCCCCCCTGGACAGGGGTGTGAATGAGCAGTTCTTC. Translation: CASSSPLDRGVNEQFF.

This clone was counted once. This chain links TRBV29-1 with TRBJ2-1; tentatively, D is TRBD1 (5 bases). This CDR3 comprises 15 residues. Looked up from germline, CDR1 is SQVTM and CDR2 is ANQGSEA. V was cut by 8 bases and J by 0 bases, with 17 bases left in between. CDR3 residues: CSLALGPSSYNEQFF. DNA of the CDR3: TGCAGCCTGGCGCTGGGGCCTAGCTCCTACAATGAGCAGTTCTTC.

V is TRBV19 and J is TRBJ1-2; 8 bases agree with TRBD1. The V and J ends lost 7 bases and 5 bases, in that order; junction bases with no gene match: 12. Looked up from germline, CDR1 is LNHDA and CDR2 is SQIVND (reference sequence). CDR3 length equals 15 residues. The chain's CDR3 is CASIGGDRRFYGYTF. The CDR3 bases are TGTGCCAGTATAGGGGGGGACAGGCGATTTTATGGCTACACCTTC. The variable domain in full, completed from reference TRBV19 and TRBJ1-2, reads DGGITQSPKYLFRKEGQNVTLSCEQNLNHDAMYWYRQDPGQGLRLIYYSQIVNDFQKGDIAEGYSVSREKKESFPLTVTSAQKNPTAFYLCASIGGDRRFYGYTFGSGTRLTVV.

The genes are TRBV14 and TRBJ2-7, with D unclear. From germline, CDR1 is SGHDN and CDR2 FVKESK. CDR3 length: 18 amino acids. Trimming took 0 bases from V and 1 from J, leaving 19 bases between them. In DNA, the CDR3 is TGTGCCAGCAGCCAAGAAAATCCCTGGGCACCGGCTTCCTACGAGCAGTACTTC. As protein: CASSQENPWAPASYEQYF.

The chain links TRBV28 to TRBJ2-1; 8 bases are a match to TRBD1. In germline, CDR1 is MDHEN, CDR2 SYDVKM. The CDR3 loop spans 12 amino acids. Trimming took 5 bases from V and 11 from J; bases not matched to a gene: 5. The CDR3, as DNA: TGTGCCAGCAGTATCCGACAGGGGAAGCAGTTCTTC. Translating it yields CASSIRQGKQFF.

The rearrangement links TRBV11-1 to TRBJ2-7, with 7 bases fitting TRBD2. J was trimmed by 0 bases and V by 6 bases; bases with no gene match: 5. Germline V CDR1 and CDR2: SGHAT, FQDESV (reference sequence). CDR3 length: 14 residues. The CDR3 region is CASRRSGNSYEQYF. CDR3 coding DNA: TGTGCCAGCAGGCGGAGCGGGAACTCCTACGAGCAGTACTTC.

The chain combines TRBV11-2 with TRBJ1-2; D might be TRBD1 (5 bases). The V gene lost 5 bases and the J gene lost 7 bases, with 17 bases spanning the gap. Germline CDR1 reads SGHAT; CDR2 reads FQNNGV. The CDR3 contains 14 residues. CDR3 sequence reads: CASSLLGAATGYTF. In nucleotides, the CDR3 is TGTGCCAGCAGCCTCCTTGGGGCGGCCACTGGCTACACCTTC. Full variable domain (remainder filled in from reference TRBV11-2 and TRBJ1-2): EAGVAQSPRYKIIEKRQSVAFWCNPISGHATLYWYQQILGQGPKLLIQFQNNGVVDDSQLPKDRFSAERLKGVDSTLKIQPAKLEDSAVYLCASSLLGAATGYTFGSGTRLTVV.

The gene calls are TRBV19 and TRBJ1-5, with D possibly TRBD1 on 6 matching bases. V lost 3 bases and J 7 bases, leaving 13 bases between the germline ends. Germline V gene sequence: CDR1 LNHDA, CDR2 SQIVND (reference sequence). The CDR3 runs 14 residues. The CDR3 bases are TGTGCCAGTAGTATGGGCAGGGGTGGACAGCCCCAGCATTTT. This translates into CASSMGRGGQPQHF.

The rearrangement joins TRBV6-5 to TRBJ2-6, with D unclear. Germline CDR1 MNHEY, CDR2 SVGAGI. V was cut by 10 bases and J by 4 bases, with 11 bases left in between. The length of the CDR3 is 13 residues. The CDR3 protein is CATRSSGANVLTF. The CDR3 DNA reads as TGTGCCACGCGGAGCTCCGGGGCCAACGTCCTGACTTTC.

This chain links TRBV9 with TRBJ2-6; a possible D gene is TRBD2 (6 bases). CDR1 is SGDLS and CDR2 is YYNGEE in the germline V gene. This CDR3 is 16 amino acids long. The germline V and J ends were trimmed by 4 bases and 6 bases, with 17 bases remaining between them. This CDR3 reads CASSPRGAHEANVLTF. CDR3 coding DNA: TGTGCCAGCAGCCCCCGCGGGGCCCATGAGGCCAACGTCCTGACTTTC. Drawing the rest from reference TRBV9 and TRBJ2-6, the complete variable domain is DSGVTQTPKHLITATGQRVTLRCSPRSGDLSVYWYQQSLDQGLQFLIQYYNGEERAKGNILERFSAQQFPDLHSELNLSSLELGDSALYFCASSPRGAHEANVLTFGAGSRLTVL.

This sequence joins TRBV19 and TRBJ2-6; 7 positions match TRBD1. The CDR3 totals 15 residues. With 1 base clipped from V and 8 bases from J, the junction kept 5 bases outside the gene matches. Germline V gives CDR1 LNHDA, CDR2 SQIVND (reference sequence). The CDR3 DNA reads TGTGCCAGTAGTATAGGACAGGGTCGGTCCAACGTCCTGACTTTC. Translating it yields CASSIGQGRSNVLTF.

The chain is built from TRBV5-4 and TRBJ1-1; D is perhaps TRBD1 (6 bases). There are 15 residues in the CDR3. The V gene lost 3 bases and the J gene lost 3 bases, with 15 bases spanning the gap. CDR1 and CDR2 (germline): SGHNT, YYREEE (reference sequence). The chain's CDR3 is CASSSPTGMDTEAFF. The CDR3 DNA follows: TGTGCCAGCAGCTCCCCCACAGGGATGGACACTGAAGCTTTCTTT.

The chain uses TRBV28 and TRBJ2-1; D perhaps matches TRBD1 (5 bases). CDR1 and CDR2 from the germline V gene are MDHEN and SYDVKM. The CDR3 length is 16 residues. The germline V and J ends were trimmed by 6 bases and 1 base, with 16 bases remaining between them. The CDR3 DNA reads TGTGCCAGCAGCTACGAGCCGGCAGGGTCCTACAATGAGCAGTTCTTC. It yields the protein CASSYEPAGSYNEQFF.

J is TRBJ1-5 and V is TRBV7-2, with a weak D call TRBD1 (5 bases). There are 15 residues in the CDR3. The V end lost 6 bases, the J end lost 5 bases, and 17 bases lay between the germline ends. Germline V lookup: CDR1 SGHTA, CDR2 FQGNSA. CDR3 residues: CASRTQGSGDQPQHF. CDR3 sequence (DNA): TGTGCCAGCAGGACCCAGGGAAGTGGGGATCAGCCCCAGCATTTT.

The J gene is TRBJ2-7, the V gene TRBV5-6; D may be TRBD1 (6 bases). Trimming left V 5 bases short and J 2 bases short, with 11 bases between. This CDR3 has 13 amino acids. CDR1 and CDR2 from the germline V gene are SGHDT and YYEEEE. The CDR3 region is CASRRGGTYEQYF. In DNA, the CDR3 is TGTGCCAGCAGGCGAGGGGGAACCTACGAGCAGTACTTC.

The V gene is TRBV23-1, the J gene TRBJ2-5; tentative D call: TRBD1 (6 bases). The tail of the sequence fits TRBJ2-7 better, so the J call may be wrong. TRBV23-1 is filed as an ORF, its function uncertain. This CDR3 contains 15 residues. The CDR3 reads CASSQSWGLPYEQYF. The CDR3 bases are TGCGCCAGCAGTCAATCGTGGGGGCTACCCTACGAGCAGTACTTC.